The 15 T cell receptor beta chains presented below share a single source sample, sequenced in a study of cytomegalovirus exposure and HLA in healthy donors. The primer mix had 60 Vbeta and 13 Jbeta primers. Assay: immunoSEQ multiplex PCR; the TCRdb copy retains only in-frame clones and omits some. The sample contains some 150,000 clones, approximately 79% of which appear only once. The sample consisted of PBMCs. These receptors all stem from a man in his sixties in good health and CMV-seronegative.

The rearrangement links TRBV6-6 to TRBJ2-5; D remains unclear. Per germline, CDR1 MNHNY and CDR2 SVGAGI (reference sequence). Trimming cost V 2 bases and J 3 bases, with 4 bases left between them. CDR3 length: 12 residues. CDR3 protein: CASSYAEETQYF. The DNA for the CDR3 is TGTGCCAGCAGTTACGCAGAAGAGACCCAGTACTTC.

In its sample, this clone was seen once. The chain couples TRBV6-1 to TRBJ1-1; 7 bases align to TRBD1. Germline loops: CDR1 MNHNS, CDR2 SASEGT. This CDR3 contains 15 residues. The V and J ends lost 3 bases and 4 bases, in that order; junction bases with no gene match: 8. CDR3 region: CASSERVRGSTEAFF. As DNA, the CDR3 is TGTGCCAGCAGTGAGCGGGTCAGGGGGAGCACTGAAGCTTTCTTT.

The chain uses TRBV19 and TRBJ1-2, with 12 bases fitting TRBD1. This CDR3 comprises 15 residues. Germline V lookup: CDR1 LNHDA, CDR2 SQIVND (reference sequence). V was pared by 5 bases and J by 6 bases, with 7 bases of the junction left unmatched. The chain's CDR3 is CASSPPGQGAHGYTF. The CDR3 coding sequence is TGTGCCAGTAGTCCTCCGGGACAGGGGGCGCATGGCTACACCTTC.

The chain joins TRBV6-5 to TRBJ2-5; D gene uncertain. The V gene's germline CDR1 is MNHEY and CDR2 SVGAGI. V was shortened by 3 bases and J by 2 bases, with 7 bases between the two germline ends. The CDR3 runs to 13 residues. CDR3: CASSYQEQETQYF. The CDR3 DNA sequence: TGTGCCAGCAGTTATCAAGAGCAAGAGACCCAGTACTTC.

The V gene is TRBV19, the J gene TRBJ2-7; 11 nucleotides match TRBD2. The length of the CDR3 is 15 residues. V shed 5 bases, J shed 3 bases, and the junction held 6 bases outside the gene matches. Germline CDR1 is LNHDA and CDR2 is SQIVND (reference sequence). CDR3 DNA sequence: TGTGCCAGTAGTCCTTTCGGGACTAGCGGCTACGAGCAGTACTTC. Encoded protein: CASSPFGTSGYEQYF.

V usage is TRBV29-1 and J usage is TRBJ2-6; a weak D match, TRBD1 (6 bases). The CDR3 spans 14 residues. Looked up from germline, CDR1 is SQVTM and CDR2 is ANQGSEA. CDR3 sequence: CSVGAGTGANVLTF. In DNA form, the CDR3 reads TGCTCCGTGGGGGCAGGGACTGGGGCCAACGTCCTGACTTTC.

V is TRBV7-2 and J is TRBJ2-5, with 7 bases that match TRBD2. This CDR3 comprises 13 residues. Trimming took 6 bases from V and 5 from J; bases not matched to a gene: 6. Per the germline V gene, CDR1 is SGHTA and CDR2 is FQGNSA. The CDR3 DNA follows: TGTGCCAGCAGAGCGGGGCCCGGGGAGACCCAGTACTTC. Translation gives CASRAGPGETQYF.

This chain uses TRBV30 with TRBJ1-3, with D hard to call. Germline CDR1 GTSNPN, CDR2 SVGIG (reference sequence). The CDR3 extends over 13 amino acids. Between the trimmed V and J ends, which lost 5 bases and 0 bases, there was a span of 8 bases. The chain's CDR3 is CAWCSISGNTIYF. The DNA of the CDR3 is TGTGCCTGGTGCAGTATCTCTGGAAACACCATATATTTT.

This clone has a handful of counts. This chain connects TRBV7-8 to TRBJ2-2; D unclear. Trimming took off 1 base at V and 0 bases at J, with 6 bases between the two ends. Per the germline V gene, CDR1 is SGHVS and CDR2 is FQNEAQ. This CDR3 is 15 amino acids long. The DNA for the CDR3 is TGTGCCAGCAGCTTAGTGAGCTCGAACACCGGGGAGCTGTTTTTT. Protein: CASSLVSSNTGELFF.

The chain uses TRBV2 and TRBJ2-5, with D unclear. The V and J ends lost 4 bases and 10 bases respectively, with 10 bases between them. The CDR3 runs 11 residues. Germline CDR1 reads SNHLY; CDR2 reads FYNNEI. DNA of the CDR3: TGTGCCAGCAGTGTTATCCTAGTCCAGTACTTC. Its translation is CASSVILVQYF.

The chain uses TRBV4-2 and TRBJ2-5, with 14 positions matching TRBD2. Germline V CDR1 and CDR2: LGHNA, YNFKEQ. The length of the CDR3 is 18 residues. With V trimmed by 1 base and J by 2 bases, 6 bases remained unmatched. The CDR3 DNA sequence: TGTGCCAGCAGCCAAGCACCGGGACTAGCGGGGGAGCAAGAGACCCAGTACTTC. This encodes CASSQAPGLAGEQETQYF.

CDR3 amino acids: CASSLVEEQYF. The CDR3 nucleotides are TGTGCCAGCAGCTTAGTGGAGGAGCAGTACTTC. The J gene is TRBJ2-7, the V gene TRBV11-2; D gene unclear. The CDR3 totals 11 residues. The germline V gene encodes CDR1 SGHAT and CDR2 FQNNGV. V lost 1 base to trimming and J lost 7 bases, with 5 bases between them.

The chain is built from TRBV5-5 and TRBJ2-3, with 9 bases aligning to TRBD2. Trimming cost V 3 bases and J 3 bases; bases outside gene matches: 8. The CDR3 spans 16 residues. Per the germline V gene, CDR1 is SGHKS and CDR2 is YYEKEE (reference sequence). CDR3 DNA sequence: TGTGCCAGCAGCTCCCTGGGGCGGGGGGGAACAGATACGCAGTATTTT. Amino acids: CASSSLGRGGTDTQYF.

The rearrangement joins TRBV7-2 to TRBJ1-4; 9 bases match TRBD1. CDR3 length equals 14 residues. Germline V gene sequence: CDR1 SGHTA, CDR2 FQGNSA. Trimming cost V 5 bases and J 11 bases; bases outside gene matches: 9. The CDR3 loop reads CASSADRGSEKLFF. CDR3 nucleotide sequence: TGTGCCAGCAGCGCGGACAGGGGAAGTGAGAAACTGTTTTTT.

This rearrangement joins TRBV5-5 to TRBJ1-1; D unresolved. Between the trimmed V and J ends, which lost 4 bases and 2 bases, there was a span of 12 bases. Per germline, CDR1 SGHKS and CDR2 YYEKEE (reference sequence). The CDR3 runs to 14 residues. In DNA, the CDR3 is TGTGCCAGCAGCCTGGGCACGACTAACACTGAAGCTTTCTTT. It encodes CASSLGTTNTEAFF.